Listed here are 26 T cell receptor beta chains from one sample, sequenced in a study of OX40 agonist ivuxolimab in advanced cancers. Generated by immunoSEQ multiplex PCR, the TCRdb table keeps only in-frame clones and is missing some. The data contain 50,000 or so clones, around 90% of them singletons. Sample: CD4+ or CD8+ T cells sorted from blood, taken in a trial of the OX40 agonist ivuxolimab. These receptors came from an adult with an advanced solid tumor such as melanoma, head and neck, liver or kidney cancer.

This chain joins TRBV14 and TRBJ2-1, with TRBD1 matching 7 bases. Trimming removed 3 bases from V and 9 bases from J; junction bases left unmatched: 5. Germline V lookup: CDR1 SGHDN, CDR2 FVKESK. The CDR3 has 13 amino acids. CDR3 bases: TGTGCCAGCAGCCAGACAGGGACCGGTGAGCAGTTCTTC. Its translation: CASSQTGTGEQFF.

V and J are TRBV27 and TRBJ2-1; no firm D call. V lost 3 bases to trimming and J lost 8 bases, with 14 bases between them. CDR3 length: 14 amino acids. Germline loops: CDR1 MNHEY, CDR2 SMNVEV (reference sequence). Written as DNA, the CDR3 is TGTGCCAGCAGTTTGGGTCGTTGGGGTGATGAGCAGTTCTTC. Amino acid sequence: CASSLGRWGDEQFF.

The chain uses TRBV27 and TRBJ1-2; 8 bases map to TRBD1. The CDR3 contains 13 residues. The V segment lost 3 bases and the J segment 8 bases; nucleotides outside the gene matches: 5. Germline assignment: CDR1 MNHEY and CDR2 SMNVEV (reference sequence). Here the CDR3 DNA reads TGTGCCAGCAGTTTGACAGGGGTGCTGGGCTACACCTTC. Protein: CASSLTGVLGYTF.

This chain uses TRBV5-6 with TRBJ2-1; 7 nucleotides align to TRBD2. Germline V gene lookup returns CDR1 SGHDT and CDR2 YYEEEE. The CDR3 sequence is 15 residues long. V shed 2 bases and J 0 bases; nucleotides not matched to a gene: 2. The DNA for the CDR3 is TGTGCCAGCAGCTTCCCTAGCGGCTCCTACAATGAGCAGTTCTTC. Translating gives CASSFPSGSYNEQFF.

The chain employs TRBV5-6 and TRBJ2-3; possible D gene TRBD2, 5 bases. V dropped 3 bases and J dropped 2 bases, with 10 bases sitting between them. The CDR3 loop spans 14 amino acids. Germline V gene sequence: CDR1 SGHDT, CDR2 YYEEEE. CDR3 DNA sequence: TGTGCCAGCAGCTCCCGAGGGTTCACAGATACGCAGTATTTT. Translating it yields CASSSRGFTDTQYF.

The genes are TRBV19 and TRBJ2-6; 8 nucleotides align to TRBD2. The CDR3 has 16 amino acids. V trimming: 7 bases; J trimming: 0 bases; junction bases outside the gene matches: 5. Per the germline V gene, CDR1 is LNHDA and CDR2 is SQIVND (reference sequence). CDR3 DNA sequence: TGTGCCAGTAAGTTAGCGGGAAGCTCTGGGGCCAACGTCCTGACTTTC. This translates into CASKLAGSSGANVLTF. Supplemented by reference TRBV19 and TRBJ2-6, the full variable domain reads DGGITQSPKYLFRKEGQNVTLSCEQNLNHDAMYWYRQDPGQGLRLIYYSQIVNDFQKGDIAEGYSVSREKKESFPLTVTSAQKNPTAFYLCASKLAGSSGANVLTFGAGSRLTVL.

A single count supports this clone. The genes are TRBV9 and TRBJ2-1, with 12 bases matching TRBD1. Germline V gene sequence: CDR1 SGDLS, CDR2 YYNGEE. The CDR3 has 17 amino acids. V dropped 4 bases and J dropped 10; count of bases not matched to a gene: 15. DNA for the CDR3: TGTGCCAGCAGCCATCCCCGGGACAGGGGGCTCCTCCGGGAGCAGTTCTTC. This translates into CASSHPRDRGLLREQFF.

V gene TRBV9 combines with J gene TRBJ2-3; D unclear. CDR3 size: 12 residues. Trimming removed 4 bases at V and 6 bases at J, with 9 bases between. Germline CDR1 SGDLS, CDR2 YYNGEE. CDR3 sequence (DNA): TGTGCCAGCAGCCCATCCGGGGATACGCAGTATTTT. It encodes CASSPSGDTQYF.

The V gene is TRBV14, the J gene TRBJ2-7; TRBD1 aligns across 8 bases. The CDR3 runs 13 residues. V was pared by 6 bases and J by 4 bases, with 5 bases of the junction left unmatched. CDR1 is SGHDN, CDR2 FVKESK, per germline. This CDR3 reads CASSPTGGYEQYF. For the CDR3, the DNA is TGTGCCAGCAGTCCCACAGGGGGTTACGAGCAGTACTTC.

The genes are TRBV4-3 and TRBJ2-7; weak D call: TRBD1 (5 bases). This CDR3 has 14 amino acids. The V end was cut by 0 bases, the J end by 2 bases, with 8 bases between. Germline lookup yields CDR1 LGHNA and CDR2 YSLEER. In DNA form, the CDR3 reads TGCGCCAGCAGCCAAGATGAAGGGGCCTACGAGCAGTACTTC. It specifies CASSQDEGAYEQYF.

The genes are TRBV11-2 and TRBJ2-7, with D uncertain. The CDR3 totals 13 residues. V dropped 1 base and J dropped 4 bases, with 8 bases sitting between them. CDR1 and CDR2 from the germline V gene are SGHAT and FQNNGV. CDR3 protein: CASSLGVQYEQYF. The CDR3 coding sequence is TGTGCCAGCAGCTTAGGAGTCCAATACGAGCAGTACTTC.

V gene TRBV27 combines with J gene TRBJ2-3; 9 bases map to TRBD2. Germline lookup yields CDR1 MNHEY and CDR2 SMNVEV (reference sequence). The CDR3 spans 14 residues. V was pared by 7 bases and J by 4 bases, with 6 bases of the junction left unmatched. The CDR3 spells CASTSGLASDTQYF. The CDR3 DNA follows: TGTGCCAGCACTTCGGGACTAGCATCAGATACGCAGTATTTT.

The J gene is TRBJ1-1, the V gene TRBV2; maybe TRBD1 (6 bases). The CDR3 extends over 16 amino acids. V was shortened by 4 bases and J by 0 bases, with 15 bases between the two germline ends. Germline CDR1 and CDR2: SNHLY and FYNNEI. In nucleotides, the CDR3 is TGTGCCAGCAGTGTATCAGGGGACCTTTTGAACACTGAAGCTTTCTTT. This gives the protein CASSVSGDLLNTEAFF.

The rearrangement links TRBV7-6 to TRBJ1-1; no reliable D call. V lost 3 bases, J lost 1 base, and 9 bases lay in between. This CDR3 has 14 amino acids. CDR1 is SGHVS and CDR2 is FNYEAQ in the germline V gene. The DNA of the CDR3 is TGTGCCAGCAGCTTCCAAGGACCGAACACTGAAGCTTTCTTT. Encoded protein: CASSFQGPNTEAFF.

CDR3 sequence reads: CASSLDRGTNEKLFF. Here the CDR3 DNA reads TGTGCCAGCAGCTTAGACAGGGGCACTAATGAAAAACTGTTTTTT. J is TRBJ1-4 and V is TRBV7-6; 7 bases are a match to TRBD1. With V trimmed by 1 base and J by 2 bases, 1 base remained unmatched. Germline CDR1 is SGHVS and CDR2 is FNYEAQ. The CDR3 contains 15 residues.

In DNA form, the CDR3 reads TGTGCCAGCAGCCAAGAGGTGACAGCGAACTATGGCTACACCTTC. Translated: CASSQEVTANYGYTF. The chain recombines TRBV4-2 with TRBJ1-2, with D perhaps TRBD1 (5 bases). V lost 0 bases, J lost 2 bases, and 10 bases lay in between. This CDR3 is built from 15 residues. CDR1 is LGHNA, CDR2 YNFKEQ, per germline.

The chain recombines TRBV27 with TRBJ2-1, with a possible D match to TRBD2 (6 bases). Germline V gene data show CDR1 as MNHEY and CDR2 as SMNVEV (reference sequence). The CDR3 contains 13 residues. Trimming left V 3 bases short and J 5 bases short, with 8 bases between. CDR3 sequence (DNA): TGTGCCAGCAGTTTTTCGGGGGACAATGAGCAGTTCTTC. The encoded protein is CASSFSGDNEQFF.

The J gene is TRBJ2-7, the V gene TRBV27; D possibly corresponds to TRBD1 (5 bases). Germline V gives CDR1 MNHEY, CDR2 SMNVEV (reference sequence). Between the trimmed V and J ends, which lost 3 bases and 0 bases, there was a span of 9 bases. CDR3 length: 14 residues. The DNA of the CDR3 is TGTGCCAGCAGTTTCGGAGACAGCTCCTACGAGCAGTACTTC. It codes for CASSFGDSSYEQYF.

The genes are TRBV7-9 and TRBJ2-1, with 10 bases matching TRBD2. Losses at the gene ends were 4 bases for V and 2 bases for J; bases not matched to a gene: 5. Germline V gene sequence: CDR1 SEHNR, CDR2 FQNEAQ (reference sequence). CDR3 size: 16 residues. The CDR3 nucleotides read TGTGCCAGCAGCTCGGCTAGCGGGGGACCCTACAATGAGCAGTTCTTC. Translated, it gives CASSSASGGPYNEQFF.

The V and J genes are TRBV28 and TRBJ2-1; the D gene is possibly TRBD2 (5 bases). Trimming removed 8 bases from V and 7 bases from J, with 12 bases in between. The CDR3 has 12 residues. Germline V gene sequence: CDR1 MDHEN, CDR2 SYDVKM. The CDR3 reads CASEGLANEQFF. CDR3 coding DNA: TGTGCCAGCGAGGGTCTGGCTAATGAGCAGTTCTTC. Filled out from reference TRBV28 and TRBJ2-1, the complete variable domain reads DVKVTQSSRYLVKRTGEKVFLECVQDMDHENMFWYRQDPGLGLRLIYFSYDVKMKEKGDIPEGYSVSREKKERFSLILESASTNQTSMYLCASEGLANEQFFGPGTRLTVL.

J is TRBJ2-3 and V is TRBV2, with 9 bases lining up with TRBD1. The CDR3 has 17 residues. J lost 3 bases, V lost 7 bases, and 14 bases had no gene match. Germline CDR1 reads SNHLY; CDR2 reads FYNNEI. Here the CDR3 DNA reads TGTGCCAGCACATTAATTATACAGGGGGCGCGGACAGATACGCAGTATTTT. Amino acid sequence: CASTLIIQGARTDTQYF. Supplemented by reference TRBV2 and TRBJ2-3, the full variable domain reads EPEVTQTPSHQVTQMGQEVILRCVPISNHLYFYWYRQILGQKVEFLVSFYNNEISEKSEIFDDQFSVERPDGSNFTLKIRSTKLEDSAMYFCASTLIIQGARTDTQYFGPGTRLTVL.

The chain joins TRBV2 to TRBJ1-1; no definite D call. This CDR3 is built from 13 residues. The V end lost 2 bases, the J end lost 3 bases, and 7 bases lay between the germline ends. Germline assignment: CDR1 SNHLY and CDR2 FYNNEI. The CDR3 sequence is CASSESGYTEAFF. In nucleotides, the CDR3 is TGTGCCAGCAGTGAATCGGGTTACACTGAAGCTTTCTTT.

The J gene is TRBJ2-5, the V gene TRBV7-9; D perhaps matches TRBD1 (5 bases). V lost 5 bases to trimming and J lost 2 bases, with 9 bases between them. CDR3 length: 13 residues. In germline, CDR1 is SEHNR, CDR2 FQNEAQ (reference sequence). The CDR3 nucleotides read TGTGCCAGCAGCGACAGCTTACAAGAGACCCAGTACTTC. It translates to CASSDSLQETQYF.

The table lists this clone with a few counts. This sequence joins TRBV30 and TRBJ1-6; D is ambiguous. V lost 7 bases and J 7 bases, leaving 11 bases between the germline ends. The CDR3 is made up of 12 amino acids. Germline CDR1 reads GTSNPN; CDR2 reads SVGIG (reference sequence). DNA of the CDR3: TGTGCCTCCCGGGGAACAAATTCACCCCTCCACTTT. This codes for CASRGTNSPLHF.

The DNA of the CDR3 is TGTGCCAGCAGTCAGGTGGGTCAGCCCCAGCATTTT. Protein sequence: CASSQVGQPQHF. This chain connects TRBV27 to TRBJ1-5; the D is unclear. Deletions cut 5 bases from V and 6 bases from J, with 8 bases between. Germline CDR1 is MNHEY and CDR2 is SMNVEV (reference sequence). The CDR3 consists of 12 residues.

There are a few counts of this clone. This chain connects TRBV4-3 to TRBJ2-3; 13 bases map to TRBD2. The J segment lost 2 bases and the V segment lost 3 bases, leaving 8 bases of the junction unmatched. CDR3 length: 18 residues. Germline-derived CDR1 and CDR2 are LGHNA and YSLEER. CDR3 sequence: CASSQELAGGMLTDTQYF. The CDR3 DNA reads TGCGCCAGCAGCCAGGAACTAGCGGGAGGGATGCTCACAGATACGCAGTATTTT.